The 21 T cell receptor beta chains given below trace back to one sample, sequenced in a study of cytomegalovirus exposure and HLA in healthy donors. PCR involved 60 Vbeta and 13 Jbeta primers. Clones were read by immunoSEQ multiplex PCR, and TCRdb kept only the in-frame ones, dropping some. The data hold about 140,000 clones, with roughly 79% observed a single time. Sequenced sample: PBMCs. The source of these receptors is a woman in her forties in good health and CMV-seronegative.

V gene TRBV5-1 combines with J gene TRBJ2-2; perhaps TRBD2 as D (6 bases). CDR3 size: 16 residues. Trimming removed 4 bases from V and 1 base from J, with 14 bases in between. CDR1 is SGHRS, CDR2 YFSETQ, per germline. CDR3 sequence (DNA): TGCGCCAGCAGCAAAACCGGGAGTCAGAACACCGGGGAGCTGTTTTTT. It is translated as CASSKTGSQNTGELFF.

This clone has only one observation. The gene calls are TRBV7-3 and TRBJ2-1; 10 bases are a match to TRBD2. Germline CDR1 SGHTA, CDR2 FQGTGA. The V gene end was trimmed by 4 bases and the J gene end by 2 bases; junction bases not matched to a gene: 5. The CDR3 has 16 amino acids. The CDR3 region is CASSSAGLAAYNEQFF. The DNA for the CDR3 is TGTGCCAGCAGCTCCGCCGGACTAGCGGCCTACAATGAGCAGTTCTTC.

A few counts support this clone. The CDR3 reads CASSYVKGDTQYF. In DNA form, the CDR3 reads TGTGCCAGCAGTTACGTCAAGGGGGATACGCAGTATTTT. This chain joins TRBV6-5 and TRBJ2-3, with TRBD1 as a possible D gene (5 bases). There are 13 residues in the CDR3. Trimming took off 2 bases at V and 6 bases at J, with 9 bases between the two ends. The germline V gene has CDR1 MNHEY and CDR2 SVGAGI.

The CDR3 loop reads CAWMVGLAGVGGQFF. The CDR3 bases are TGTGCCTGGATGGTCGGACTAGCGGGAGTCGGGGGGCAGTTCTTC. The V gene is TRBV30, the J gene TRBJ2-1; TRBD2 agrees at 13 bases. This CDR3 contains 15 residues. The V gene's germline CDR1 is GTSNPN and CDR2 SVGIG (reference sequence). J was trimmed by 12 bases and V by 4 bases; bases with no gene match: 12.

The V gene is TRBV15, the J gene TRBJ1-4, with TRBD1 as a possible D gene (5 bases). In germline, CDR1 is LNHNV, CDR2 YYDKDF (reference sequence). The ends were cut back, 1 base at V and 6 bases at J, with 12 bases in the middle. The CDR3 has 15 residues. Here the CDR3 DNA reads TGTGCCACCAGCAGAGCTGGGCGGGGGGATGAAAAACTGTTTTTT. Amino acid sequence: CATSRAGRGDEKLFF.

This sequence joins TRBV7-9 and TRBJ1-2; 9 bases are a match to TRBD1. There are 15 residues in the CDR3. V dropped 4 bases and J dropped 5; count of bases not matched to a gene: 8. Germline assignment: CDR1 SEHNR and CDR2 FQNEAQ (reference sequence). CDR3 residues: CASSSRDRELYGYTF. As DNA, the CDR3 is TGTGCCAGCAGCTCCCGGGACAGGGAGCTATATGGCTACACCTTC. Full variable domain (rest looked up from reference TRBV7-9 and TRBJ1-2): DTGVSQNPRHKITKRGQNVTFRCDPISEHNRLYWYRQTLGQGPEFLTYFQNEAQLEKSRLLSDRFSAERPKGSFSTLEIQRTEQGDSAMYLCASSSRDRELYGYTFGSGTRLTVV.

The gene calls are TRBV6-6 and TRBJ1-1; a weak D match, TRBD1 (6 bases). CDR1 is MNHNY and CDR2 is SVGAGI in the germline V gene (reference sequence). The V end lost 7 bases, the J end lost 4 bases, and 22 bases lay between the germline ends. The CDR3 runs 16 residues. The CDR3 DNA sequence: TGTGCCAGCAACTTGGGACATGGACCCTTGAGCACTGAAGCTTTCTTT. Translated, it gives CASNLGHGPLSTEAFF.

In the case of this clone: Other nucleotide sequences in the sample specify the same CDR3. The V and J genes are TRBV18 and TRBJ2-5; 7 nucleotides agree with TRBD1. The CDR3 consists of 13 residues. Losses at the gene ends were 4 bases for V and 4 bases for J; bases not matched to a gene: 3. The germline CDR1 and CDR2 sequences are KGHSH and LQKENI. CDR3 region: CASSRQGRETQYF. In DNA form, the CDR3 reads TGTGCCAGCTCACGACAGGGAAGAGAGACCCAGTACTTC.

This chain uses TRBV7-2 with TRBJ2-7; 11 nucleotides agree with TRBD2. The germline gives CDR1 SGHTA, CDR2 FQGNSA. The CDR3 sequence is 17 residues long. After removal of 1 base from V and 4 bases from J, the junction contained 9 bases not matched to a gene. The DNA of the CDR3 is TGTGCCAGCAGCTTAGGCATAGGGCTAGCGGGAGGATACGAGCAGTACTTC. Translated, it gives CASSLGIGLAGGYEQYF.

The chain carries TRBV9 and TRBJ2-1; 9 bases line up with TRBD2. CDR3 size: 15 residues. Germline CDR1 and CDR2: SGDLS and YYNGEE. With V trimmed by 5 bases and J by 8 bases, 11 bases remained unmatched. The CDR3 is CASSPPAGGRDEQFF. In DNA form, the CDR3 reads TGTGCCAGCAGTCCCCCTGCGGGAGGGAGGGATGAGCAGTTCTTC.

This chain connects TRBV27 to TRBJ2-7; perhaps TRBD2 as D (6 bases). The CDR3 consists of 14 residues. CDR1 MNHEY and CDR2 SMNVEV come from the germline V gene (reference sequence). Trimming pared 7 bases from V and 2 bases from J, leaving 15 bases between. The CDR3: CASNRLGETYEQYF. DNA of the CDR3: TGTGCCAGCAACAGACTAGGAGAGACCTACGAGCAGTACTTC.

The chain recombines TRBV27 with TRBJ1-1; D gene unclear. Germline lookup yields CDR1 MNHEY and CDR2 SMNVEV (reference sequence). The CDR3 runs 13 residues. V lost 7 bases, J lost 2 bases, and 11 bases lay in between. CDR3 DNA: TGTGCCAGCATGATAGAATTTAACACTGAAGCTTTCTTT. Residues: CASMIEFNTEAFF.

This clone occurred a few times. This chain joins TRBV5-1 and TRBJ2-2; no clear D gene. V lost 1 base and J 2 bases, leaving 9 bases between the germline ends. The CDR3 covers 15 residues. Germline loops: CDR1 SGHRS, CDR2 YFSETQ. CDR3 residues: CASSLSLENTGELFF. The CDR3 DNA is TGCGCCAGCAGCTTGAGCCTAGAAAACACCGGGGAGCTGTTTTTT.

This chain connects TRBV30 to TRBJ2-3, with TRBD2 identical over 8 bases. With V trimmed by 5 bases and J by 3 bases, 10 bases remained unmatched. Germline values: CDR1 GTSNPN, CDR2 SVGIG (reference sequence). This CDR3 is 15 amino acids long. The CDR3 DNA reads as TGTGCCTGGGGCCCCGGTAGCGGGGTGACAGATACGCAGTATTTT. Translation: CAWGPGSGVTDTQYF.

J is TRBJ2-7 and V is TRBV5-1; a possible D gene is TRBD2 (6 bases). V lost 7 bases to trimming and J lost 5 bases, with 13 bases between them. CDR3 length: 12 residues. Germline lookup yields CDR1 SGHRS and CDR2 YFSETQ. The CDR3 region has the DNA TGCGCCAGCGCCTTCGGGGGTGACGAGCAGTACTTC. It codes for CASAFGGDEQYF.

This chain joins TRBV4-3 and TRBJ1-6, with TRBD1 as a possible D gene (5 bases). Trimming took 0 bases from V and 8 from J, leaving 14 bases between them. Per germline, CDR1 LGHNA and CDR2 YSLEER. The CDR3 has 16 residues. The CDR3 sequence is CASSQDLGQGHSPLHF. CDR3 nucleotide sequence: TGCGCCAGCAGCCAAGATCTTGGGCAGGGCCATTCACCCCTCCACTTT.

V usage is TRBV5-1 and J usage is TRBJ2-5; TRBD2 agrees at 8 bases. The V gene's germline CDR1 is SGHRS and CDR2 YFSETQ. The CDR3 has 16 residues. The V and J ends lost 4 bases and 2 bases, in that order; junction bases with no gene match: 10. The CDR3 DNA is TGCGCCAGCAGCAACGGTAGCGGGAACCCGCAAGAGACCCAGTACTTC. Translated, it gives CASSNGSGNPQETQYF.

This clone was seen only a few times. J is TRBJ2-1 and V is TRBV4-3; 11 positions agree with TRBD2. V shed 2 bases and J 6 bases; nucleotides not matched to a gene: 6. The CDR3 is 16 amino acids. Per germline, CDR1 LGHNA and CDR2 YSLEER. The CDR3 reads CASSQSRLAGINEQFF. The CDR3 bases are TGCGCCAGCAGCCAATCCAGACTAGCGGGAATCAATGAGCAGTTCTTC.

This clone was detected only a few times. The rearrangement joins TRBV19 to TRBJ2-6; the match to TRBD2 covers 10 bases. V was clipped by 4 bases and J by 0 bases; unmatched bases: 3. This CDR3 region has 17 residues. Looked up from germline, CDR1 is LNHDA and CDR2 is SQIVND (reference sequence). CDR3 protein: CASSTGLATSGANVLTF. For the CDR3, the DNA is TGTGCCAGTAGTACGGGACTAGCGACCTCTGGGGCCAACGTCCTGACTTTC.

This chain connects TRBV7-9 to TRBJ2-7, with 8 bases identical to TRBD1. This CDR3 contains 16 residues. The germline V gene encodes CDR1 SEHNR and CDR2 FQNEAQ (reference sequence). With 5 bases clipped from V and 2 bases from J, the junction kept 11 bases outside the gene matches. The CDR3 DNA is TGTGCCAGCAGCGATGGTACCGGGACAGGTACCTACGAGCAGTACTTC. It translates to CASSDGTGTGTYEQYF. The full variable domain, completed using reference TRBV7-9 and TRBJ2-7, is DTGVSQNPRHKITKRGQNVTFRCDPISEHNRLYWYRQTLGQGPEFLTYFQNEAQLEKSRLLSDRFSAERPKGSFSTLEIQRTEQGDSAMYLCASSDGTGTGTYEQYFGPGTRLTVT.

The chain couples TRBV5-1 to TRBJ2-3; D is unclear. The CDR3 runs to 15 residues. Germline V lookup: CDR1 SGHRS, CDR2 YFSETQ. The V and J ends lost 4 bases and 0 bases respectively, with 12 bases between them. The CDR3 is CASSRVTASTDTQYF. The CDR3 DNA sequence: TGCGCCAGCAGCCGGGTAACCGCTAGCACAGATACGCAGTATTTT.